Listed below are T cell receptor beta chains from one sample, sequenced in a study of blood T cell repertoires in COVID-19. Assay: immunoSEQ multiplex PCR; the TCRdb copy retains only in-frame clones and omits some. The sample includes more than 200,000 clones, roughly 85% of them seen just once. Sequenced sample: PBMCs or T cells enriched from blood (not recorded which). The receptors come from a man aged 25-45 years who had recovered from COVID-19. Each CDR3 is given with its conserved first and last residue. Fields, in order: CDR3 protein, V gene, J gene.

CASSPRLAGDTQYF	TRBV7-9	TRBJ2-3
CASSLGYYLTDTQYF	TRBV7-2	TRBJ2-3
CASSVTGRGVTEAFF	TRBV7-8	TRBJ1-1
CASSSQLAGSGELFF	TRBV7-2	TRBJ2-2
CASSLDSGGRAHNEQFF	TRBV27	TRBJ2-1
CASSQGTTAKLF	TRBV4-2	TRBJ2-1
CASSLEFGTSGRAGSDEQFF	TRBV5-1	TRBJ2-1
CASTPLRQGGKEQYF	TRBV27	TRBJ2-7
CASSATGDRQPQHF	TRBV2	TRBJ1-5
CAWTREQGRTEAFF	TRBV30	TRBJ1-1
CACRTGSSYEQYF	TRBV30	TRBJ2-7
CASSSGTGAYGYTF	TRBV28	TRBJ1-2
CASSAGQQETQYF	TRBV9	TRBJ2-5
CAARGTGGYGYTF	TRBV15	TRBJ1-2
CASTFGVGDRTQYF	TRBV28	TRBJ2-5
CASSRQGDQPQHF	TRBV27	TRBJ1-5
CASSYAGQTYEQYF	TRBV6-5	TRBJ2-7
CASSMESFYGYTF	TRBV19	TRBJ1-2
CASSPTGKSGYTF	TRBV4-3	TRBJ1-2
CASSQDRLAGRNTQYF	TRBV4-1	TRBJ2-3
CASSLVYAGSSYNEQFF	TRBV7-8	TRBJ2-1
CASRLTGTSGMDEQFF	TRBV2	TRBJ2-1